Shown below are 5 T cell receptor beta chains from a single sample sequenced in a study of cytomegalovirus exposure and HLA in healthy donors. Both 60 Vbeta primers and 13 Jbeta primers went into the PCR. TCRdb's table, derived via immunoSEQ multiplex PCR, lists solely in-frame clones and lacks some. This sample has around 110,000 clones; approximately 9.4% occur once, and the top ten carry about 3%. The sequenced sample consisted of PBMCs. The receptors originated from a man aged 30 to 45 in good health and CMV-seronegative.

V usage is TRBV7-2 and J usage is TRBJ2-7, with D tentatively TRBD1 (7 bases). CDR3 length: 14 residues. Trimming took 5 bases from V and 4 from J, leaving 15 bases between them. Per germline, CDR1 SGHTA and CDR2 FQGNSA. The CDR3 DNA reads TGTGCCAGCAGCACCGCGGGACAGCTATACGAGCAGTACTTC. It is translated as CASSTAGQLYEQYF.

In this sample, this clone turned up a few times. The J gene is TRBJ2-5, the V gene TRBV30; 9 bases fit TRBD2. This CDR3 spans 15 amino acids. V trimming: 3 bases; J trimming: 1 base; junction bases outside the gene matches: 6. Germline CDR1 and CDR2: GTSNPN and SVGIG (reference sequence). The CDR3 sequence is CAWRVWRGGQETQYF. The CDR3 coding sequence is TGTGCCTGGAGGGTCTGGCGGGGGGGCCAAGAGACCCAGTACTTC.

This clone was found a few times. This rearrangement joins TRBV2 to TRBJ2-7, with D possibly matching TRBD2 (5 bases). The germline V gene encodes CDR1 SNHLY and CDR2 FYNNEI. CDR3 length: 11 residues. Trimming cost V 8 bases and J 4 bases, with 9 bases left between them. For the CDR3, the DNA is TGTGCCAGCTCCGGGAAGTACGAGCAGTACTTC. It is translated as CASSGKYEQYF. The full variable domain, completed using reference TRBV2 and TRBJ2-7, is EPEVTQTPSHQVTQMGQEVILRCVPISNHLYFYWYRQILGQKVEFLVSFYNNEISEKSEIFDDQFSVERPDGSNFTLKIRSTKLEDSAMYFCASSGKYEQYFGPGTRLTVT.

This clone was seen a handful of times. The V gene is TRBV5-4, the J gene TRBJ2-3; weak D call: TRBD2 (7 bases). Between the trimmed V and J ends, which lost 4 bases and 3 bases, there was a span of 15 bases. Germline CDR1 SGHNT, CDR2 YYREEE (reference sequence). This CDR3 region has 15 residues. The DNA of the CDR3 is TGTGCCAGCAGCAGGGGGGCGGGAGAAACAGATACGCAGTATTTT. Encoded protein: CASSRGAGETDTQYF.

This clone was observed a handful of times. V is TRBV9 and J is TRBJ1-1; D unresolved. The CDR3 totals 13 residues. The V end was cut by 1 base, the J end by 0 bases, with 4 bases between. Germline loops: CDR1 SGDLS, CDR2 YYNGEE. The CDR3 here is CASSVRLNTEAFF. In nucleotides, the CDR3 is TGTGCCAGCAGCGTACGGTTGAACACTGAAGCTTTCTTT.